This T cell receptor (beta chain) was captured by sequencing in a study of PD-L1 blockade in urothelial cancer. The overall study: Counts from blood samples showed a median of roughly 150,000 T cells. Study-wide points: Durable-benefit cases showed more tumor-associated blood clone expansion at 3 weeks.

The assay was immunoSEQ multiplex PCR, and TCRdb's table has in-frame clones only and misses some. Counted here are around 130,000 clones, roughly 84% occurring once; the ten biggest clones make up around 3.2%. Stated time point: pretreatment peripheral blood. Each patient supplied 1 to 8 pretreatment and on-treatment samples. This CDR3 contains 18 residues. With V trimmed by 5 bases and J by 3 bases, 15 bases remained unmatched. Germline CDR1 and CDR2: MDHEN and SYDVKM. On this clone itself: Its cognate antigen is unknown.

Specimen: PBMCs, collected around atezolizumab (anti-PD-L1) treatment. This chain joins TRBV28 and TRBJ2-7; 11 bases map to TRBD2. This receptor was identified in a middle-aged man with urothelial cancer. DNA for the CDR3: TGTGCCAGCAGTCTCAGGACGGTAGCGGGAGGGATCTTCTACGAGCAGTACTTC. It translates to CASSLRTVAGGIFYEQYF. The full variable domain, in which reference TRBV28 and TRBJ2-7 provide the parts outside the CDR3, is DVKVTQSSRYLVKRTGEKVFLECVQDMDHENMFWYRQDPGLGLRLIYFSYDVKMKEKGDIPEGYSVSREKKERFSLILESASTNQTSMYLCASSLRTVAGGIFYEQYFGPGTRLTVT.